The clone carrying this TCR beta chain was seen many times. Time point described: after trial treatment. Treatment denoted: LDRT plus nivolumab, ipilimumab, low-dose cyclophosphamide and aspirin (RACIN trial). The donors, trial participants, received nivolumab, ipilimumab, aspirin, low-dose cyclophosphamide and low-dose radiotherapy. CDR1 is LGHNA, CDR2 YSLEER, per germline. The CDR3 is 15 residues long. The ends lost 1 base at V and 7 bases at J; junction bases unmatched: 6. The source of the sample is a study of low-dose radiotherapy and immunotherapy resistance in tumors. Study details: With fractions of 0.5 Gy given every 2 weeks, Cohort 1 accumulated a total of 6.5 Gy. A dose of 300 mg of oral aspirin was taken by patients daily for four cycles from cycle 1 day 1.

Alpha and beta chains were covered, as first-strand cDNA relied on TRAV- and TRBV-specific primers. Over roughly 20 PCR cycles, TCRs were amplified from a constant-region primer and V-primer adapter. Amplification of isolated mRNA was accomplished via in vitro transcription. TCRdb recomputed calls from the reads with MiXCR, one row per CDR3 protein. Among 65,000 to 95,000 distinct CDR3 sequences, less than 20% were seen once, and the ten largest hold about 1.3%. The receptor was derived from a male donor with prostate cancer. J is TRBJ2-1 and V is TRBV4-3, with TRBD2 matching over 8 bases. The sequenced sample was PBMCs, obtained after low-dose radiotherapy plus immunotherapy. CDR3 residues: CASSQGSGGWNEQFF. CDR3 bases: TGCGCCAGCAGCCAAGGATCGGGGGGGTGGAATGAGCAGTTCTTC.